The 3 T cell receptor beta chains below come from one sample, sequenced in a study of spatial heterogeneity in lung cancer. TCRdb re-analysed the 5' RACE reads in MiXCR, keeping a single row per CDR3 protein. The sample lists about 35,000 distinct CDR3 sequences; approximately 3% were seen once. The time point denotes: sample taken at primary tumor resection. Here the sequenced sample was normal lung tissue next to the tumor, taken at surgery. These receptors were taken from a male donor with early-stage non-small cell lung cancer.

Ten or more counts support this clonotype. The chain joins TRBV7-2 to TRBJ2-2, with D maybe TRBD2 (5 bases). CDR1 and CDR2 from the germline V gene are SGHTA and FQGNSA. Trimming pared 11 bases from V and 6 bases from J, leaving 19 bases between. The CDR3 is 14 amino acids. Written as DNA, the CDR3 is TGTGCCGCAACGGGGATGCGGGCCTCCGGGGAGCTGTTTTTT. Protein sequence: CAATGMRASGELFF.

This rearrangement joins TRBV18 to TRBJ2-6; D remains ambiguous. The germline V and J ends were trimmed by 8 bases and 0 bases, with 8 bases remaining between them. The CDR3 is made up of 14 amino acids. Germline CDR1 and CDR2: KGHSH and LQKENI. The CDR3 region is CASLDLSGANVLTF. The CDR3 DNA follows: TGTGCCAGCCTCGACCTCTCTGGGGCCAACGTCCTGACTTTC.

This clonotype came up many times. The gene calls are TRBV3-1 and TRBJ2-1, with TRBD2 matching 9 bases. After removal of 3 bases from V and 4 bases from J, the junction contained 4 bases not matched to a gene. CDR3 length equals 15 residues. Germline lookup yields CDR1 LGHDT and CDR2 YNNKEL (reference sequence). The CDR3 here is CASSHTSGSYNEQFF. DNA for the CDR3: TGTGCCAGCAGCCATACTAGCGGGTCGTACAATGAGCAGTTCTTC.